The rows below give T cell receptor beta chains drawn from one sample of a study of T cell repertoires in cytomegalovirus infection. What these receptors recognize is not known. MiXCR, applied by TCRdb to the reads, yields one record per CDR3 protein. The sample contains about half a million distinct CDR3 sequences, 40% to 50% of which appear only once. Sequencing used cultured PBMCs, obtained from culture after CMV antigen stimulation. The receptors derive from a human donor in good health (CMV status not recorded). Some clones in this sample may be carry-over from other donors' samples. Each CDR3 is given with its conserved first and last residue. Fields, in order: D gene, J gene, V gene, clone size, CDR3 DNA, CDR3 protein. The D gene is left open where the match is weak. Some rows have no size entry. The others give once, few or many, or a class for an expanded clone.

>-|TRBJ2-1|TRBV19|-
TGTGCCAGTAGTATAATTCCTAGCGCCAATGAGCAGTTCTTC
CASSIIPSANEQFF
>-|TRBJ2-1|TRBV7-6|-
TGTGCCAGCAGCCCCTTCCAGTACAATGAGCAGTTCTTC
CASSPFQYNEQFF
>TRBD1|TRBJ2-1|TRBV7-4|-
TGTGCCAGCAGCGTATACAGGGGTGAGCAGTTCTTC
CASSVYRGEQFF
>-|TRBJ2-7|TRBV4-3|-
TGCGCCAGCAGCCAAGTAGTAGGAGCCGAGCAGTACTTC
CASSQVVGAEQYF
>-|TRBJ2-3|TRBV29-1|-
TGCAGCGTAGTCCGGCGGGGCACAGATACGCAGTATTTT
CSVVRRGTDTQYF
>-|TRBJ2-1|TRBV7-8|-
TGTGCCAGCAGCTTAGCTACTGCGGGATACAACTCCTACAATGAGCAGTTCTTC
CASSLATAGYNSYNEQFF
>-|TRBJ2-6|TRBV6-5|-
TGTGCCAGCAGCCGGTCGGGGGTAACTGGGGCCAACGTCCTGACTTTC
CASSRSGVTGANVLTF
>-|TRBJ1-1|TRBV7-8|-
TGTGCCAGCAGCTTAAAGGACCCAGGGAGCAACACTGAAGCTTTCTTT
CASSLKDPGSNTEAFF
>-|TRBJ2-3|TRBV4-1|-
TGCGCCAGCAGCCAAGACCGGAGGGGGCCGGCGTATTTT
CASSQDRRGPAYF
>-|TRBJ2-7|TRBV6-2/TRBV6-3|few
TGTGCCAGCATATCCCCCGGGAGGACAGGAACCTCCGAGCAGTACTTC
CASISPGRTGTSEQYF
>-|TRBJ1-4|TRBV6-1|many
TGTGCCAGCAGTTCACAAATGGGATCAGGGTTCAATGAAAAACTGTTTTTT
CASSSQMGSGFNEKLFF
>TRBD2|TRBJ2-5|TRBV7-2|-
TGTGCCAGCAGACCCACGGGACTAGCGAGAGAGACCCAGTACTTC
CASRPTGLARETQYF
>TRBD1|TRBJ1-6|TRBV11-2|-
TGTGCCAGCAGCCCCGACAGGGGCGGGTTACCCCTCCACTTT
CASSPDRGGLPLHF
>TRBD2|TRBJ2-7|TRBV7-8|few
TGTGCCAGCAGCTTAGGCCGACTAGCGGGAACGTTCGAGCAGTACTTC
CASSLGRLAGTFEQYF
>-|TRBJ1-2|TRBV4-1|-
TGCGCCAGCAGCCTGCGTCTCCAGGGAGGTTATGGCTACACCTTC
CASSLRLQGGYGYTF
>-|TRBJ2-2|TRBV6-1|-
TGTGCCAGCAAACTTAGATACACCGGGGAGCTGTTTTTT
CASKLRYTGELFF
>-|TRBJ2-1|TRBV12-3/TRBV12-4|once
TGTGCCAGCAGCTCAGGGGTGAATGGGTTCTTC
CASSSGVNGFF
>-|TRBJ2-2|TRBV7-2|many
TGTGCCGAGCAGGCGGAGCCGAACACCGGGGAGCTGTTTTTT
CAEQAEPNTGELFF
>-|TRBJ2-2|TRBV10-3|-
TGTGCCATCGCAGCGGGCACCGGGGAGCTGTTTTTT
CAIAAGTGELFF
>-|TRBJ2-7|TRBV2|-
TGTGCCAGCAGCCCGGGACTCCAATACGAGCAGTACTTC
CASSPGLQYEQYF
>-|TRBJ2-7|TRBV9|few
TGTGCCAGCAGCCGGGACGGCCTCTCGGACGAGCAGTACTTC
CASSRDGLSDEQYF
>-|TRBJ2-7|TRBV24-1|-
TGTGCCACCAGTGATTCCGGGACCTCGGAGCAGTACTTC
CATSDSGTSEQYF
>-|TRBJ2-3|TRBV19|once
TGTGCCAGTAGCCGGAACGGACCCACAGATACGCAGTATTTT
CASSRNGPTDTQYF
>-|TRBJ1-1|TRBV7-2|few
TGTGCCAGCAGCACCCAGATGCATGCCTCAACTGAAGCTTTCTTT
CASSTQMHASTEAFF
>-|TRBJ1-5|TRBV28|-
TGTGCCAGCAGTTTCCCCGGGTATAGCAATCAGCCCCAGCATTTT
CASSFPGYSNQPQHF
>-|TRBJ1-5|TRBV18|-
TGTGCCAGCTCACCACGGTCGGGGTCCGGCAATCAGCCCCAGCATTTT
CASSPRSGSGNQPQHF
>-|TRBJ1-2|TRBV11-2|-
TGTGCCAGCAGCTTAGCGGCAGGGGTCTATGGCTACACCTTC
CASSLAAGVYGYTF
>TRBD2|TRBJ2-7|TRBV6-1|few
TGTGCCAGCAGTGAAGGCGGTTTTGGGCGGGGGGGCCTCTACGAGCAGTACTTC
CASSEGGFGRGGLYEQYF